Listed below are T cell receptor beta chains from one sample, sequenced in a study of cytomegalovirus exposure and HLA in healthy donors. This table comes from immunoSEQ multiplex PCR, and its TCRdb copy is limited to in-frame clones, with some not included. The table records over 150,000 clones, 74% of them present only once. Sequencing was done on a sample of PBMCs. These receptors all stem from a woman in her thirties in good health and CMV-seropositive. CDR3s include the opening cysteine and the closing phenylalanine or tryptophan. A D gene is named only where the DNA matches it firmly. Some rows have no size entry. The others give once, few or many, or a class for an expanded clone.

size | D | J | V | length | CDR3 | DNA
once | - | TRBJ2-7 | TRBV2 | 12 | CASSGTYYEQYF | TGTGCCAGCAGTGGGACATACTACGAGCAGTACTTC
- | TRBD1 | TRBJ1-2 | TRBV27 | 12 | CASSFTTGPYTF | TGTGCCAGCAGTTTTACGACAGGGCCCTACACCTTC
few | - | TRBJ1-2 | TRBV27 | 13 | CASSLQASNGYTF | TGTGCCAGCAGTTTACAGGCTAGCAATGGCTACACCTTC
- | TRBD2 | TRBJ2-7 | TRBV6-5 | 14 | CASTSPGGHYEQYF | TGTGCCAGCACCTCTCCGGGAGGGCACTACGAGCAGTACTTC
- | - | TRBJ2-3 | TRBV5-4 | 14 | CASSLIEETDTQYF | TGTGCCAGCAGCTTGATCGAGGAGACAGATACGCAGTATTTT
- | TRBD1 | TRBJ2-7 | TRBV7-2 | 17 | CASSTRGTGSSGYEQYF | TGTGCCAGCAGCACCCGAGGGACAGGCAGTTCCGGTTACGAGCAGTACTTC
once | - | TRBJ1-1 | TRBV5-1 | 15 | CASSLLSSQGTEAFF | TGCGCCAGCAGCTTACTATCCTCGCAGGGCACTGAAGCTTTCTTT
- | - | TRBJ1-2 | TRBV28 | 15 | CASRLQQGRGYGYTF | TGTGCCAGCAGGCTTCAACAGGGCAGAGGCTATGGCTACACCTTC
- | TRBD1 | TRBJ2-2 | TRBV6-1 | 15 | CASSWTGSNTGELFF | TGTGCCAGCAGTTGGACAGGGTCGAACACCGGGGAGCTGTTTTTT
- | TRBD2 | TRBJ2-3 | TRBV2 | 15 | CASSLQAGGADTQYF | TGTGCCAGCAGTTTACAAGCGGGAGGCGCAGATACGCAGTATTTT
- | - | TRBJ2-7 | TRBV6-6 | 13 | CASSSGKAYEQYF | TGTGCCAGCAGTAGCGGTAAAGCCTACGAGCAGTACTTC
- | TRBD2 | TRBJ2-7 | TRBV15 | 15 | CATSASSGSTDEQYF | TGTGCCACCAGCGCGTCTAGCGGGAGTACGGACGAGCAGTACTTC
- | TRBD2 | TRBJ2-7 | TRBV19 | 14 | CASSYGGAGYEQYF | TGTGCCAGTAGTTACGGGGGGGCAGGCTACGAGCAGTACTTC
- | TRBD2 | TRBJ2-3 | TRBV9 | 16 | CASSPWRLAGTDTQYF | TGTGCCAGCAGCCCTTGGCGGCTAGCGGGAACAGATACGCAGTATTTT
- | - | TRBJ1-3 | TRBV23-1 | 17 | CASSPQGRGGSGNTIYF | TGCGCCAGCAGTCCCCAAGGGAGGGGGGGCTCTGGAAACACCATATATTTT
once | - | TRBJ2-7 | TRBV27 | 13 | CASSLGVFYEQYF | TGTGCCAGCAGCCTCGGAGTCTTCTACGAGCAGTACTTC
- | TRBD1 | TRBJ1-2 | TRBV6-5 | 14 | CASRTLDRGKGYTF | TGTGCCAGCAGAACTTTGGACAGGGGAAAAGGCTACACCTTC
- | - | TRBJ2-7 | TRBV27 | 12 | CASSLGGYEQYF | TGTGCCAGCAGTTTAGGCGGCTACGAGCAGTACTTC
- | - | TRBJ2-1 | TRBV7-2 | 16 | CASSLAGGGGYNEQFF | TGTGCCAGCAGCTTAGCCGGGGGAGGAGGTTACAATGAGCAGTTCTTC
- | - | TRBJ2-7 | TRBV2 | 14 | CASRPGASRYEQYF | TGTGCCAGCAGGCCGGGAGCCAGCCGATACGAGCAGTACTTC
few | TRBD2 | TRBJ2-5 | TRBV27 | 16 | CASSLSIRLAQETQYF | TGTGCCAGCAGTTTATCGATAAGACTAGCACAAGAGACCCAGTACTTC
- | TRBD2 | TRBJ2-1 | TRBV19 | 19 | CASSRGSGRPQSSYNEQFF | TGTGCCAGTTCCCGTGGTAGCGGGAGGCCACAAAGCTCCTACAATGAGCAGTTCTTC
few | TRBD2 | TRBJ2-3 | TRBV27 | 17 | CASSFLSGRALGDTQYF | TGTGCCAGCAGTTTCCTTAGCGGGAGGGCATTGGGAGATACGCAGTATTTT
- | TRBD2 | TRBJ2-7 | TRBV5-6 | 16 | CASSQPVSGRAYEQYF | TGTGCCAGCAGCCAGCCTGTAAGCGGGAGAGCCTACGAGCAGTACTTC
- | TRBD2 | TRBJ2-2 | TRBV5-1 | 15 | CASSGLGVNTGELFF | TGCGCCAGCAGCGGACTAGGGGTAAACACCGGGGAGCTGTTTTTT
- | - | TRBJ2-3 | TRBV6-1 | 14 | CASSEVGSTDTQYF | TGTGCCAGCAGTGAAGTGGGCAGCACAGATACGCAGTATTTT
few | - | TRBJ2-7 | TRBV5-4 | 13 | CASSLDLGYEQYF | TGTGCCAGCAGCTTGGATCTCGGCTACGAGCAGTACTTC
- | TRBD1 | TRBJ1-2 | TRBV5-1 | 14 | CASSADRVWNGYTF | TGCGCCAGCAGCGCTGACAGGGTGTGGAATGGCTACACCTTC
- | TRBD2 | TRBJ2-1 | TRBV5-1 | 18 | CASSLRLAGVGSYNEQFF | TGCGCCAGCAGCTTGAGACTAGCGGGAGTCGGCTCCTACAATGAGCAGTTCTTC
- | TRBD1 | TRBJ1-2 | TRBV28 | 18 | CASSLPSTGKSFNYGYTF | TGTGCCAGCAGTTTACCTTCGACAGGGAAGTCCTTTAACTATGGCTACACCTTC
- | - | TRBJ2-7 | TRBV6-5 | 15 | CASSYAGGISYEQYF | TGTGCCAGCAGTTACGCCGGAGGTATCTCCTACGAGCAGTACTTC